This T cell receptor beta chain originates from a study of blood T cells in healthy people across ages. Trimming took off 4 bases at V and 5 bases at J, with 12 bases between the two ends. Germline V CDR1 and CDR2: SEHNR, FQNEAQ (reference sequence). CDR3 length: 13 residues. PCR was performed a second time for about 7 to 12 cycles using a sample-barcoded 5' primer and a J-beta primer mix. TCRdb passed the 5' RACE reads through MiXCR, listing each CDR3 protein once. The sample carries roughly 1,500,000 distinct CDR3 sequences, around two fifths recorded once. The V gene is TRBV7-9, the J gene TRBJ2-7, with D possibly called TRBD1 or TRBD2 (5 bases each). This receptor was obtained from a young woman in good health. The sample consisted of blood. The DNA for the CDR3 is TGTGCCAGCAGCTCGCTGAGGGGCGACGAGCAGTACTTC. Amino acids: CASSSLRGDEQYF.